This T cell receptor (beta chain) was obtained from a study of breast tumors, draining lymph nodes, adjacent tissues. Germline loops: CDR1 MNHEY, CDR2 SVGAGI. V lost 4 bases, J lost 2 bases, and 8 bases stayed unmatched. The CDR3 has 17 residues. TCRdb reprocessed the multiplex PCR reads via MiXCR and lists one record per CDR3 protein. The sample contains over 150,000 distinct CDR3 sequences, roughly 31% of which appear only once. The lymph nodes were axillary draining lymph nodes from breast cancer patients. This clonotype has just a few counts. As yet, its antigen is unknown. Findings and caveats of the study: The data were judged consistent with most tumor T cells coming from lymph node and expanding in tumor. Compared with basal-like, luminal-like tumors shared significantly more repertoire with nontumor tissue. The lymph node origin of tumor T cells was framed as consistent with a hypothesis, not demonstrated. Tumor TCR diversity was below lymph nodes but above nontumor tissue.

The rearrangement links TRBV6-5 to TRBJ2-1; 10 bases agree with TRBD2. The sample was axillary lymph node tissue. The source is a female donor with breast cancer. Some clones in this sample may be carry-over from other donors' samples. In nucleotides, the CDR3 is TGTGCCAGCAGTTCCTTATCTAGCGGGAGTACCTACAATGAGCAGTTCTTC. This codes for CASSSLSSGSTYNEQFF.